This T cell receptor (beta chain) comes out of a study of blood T cell repertoires in COVID-19. In the study overall: There were acute and convalescent COVID-19 samples, and they came from the United States, Italy and Spain. T cells, B-cell-depleted T cells, or PBMCs supplied cDNA or gDNA.

The table came from immunoSEQ multiplex PCR; TCRdb's copy has only in-frame clones and leaves some out. The table lists about 160,000 clones, about 80% of them singletons. Germline V gene sequence: CDR1 SQVTM, CDR2 ANQGSEA. V shed 0 bases and J 9 bases; nucleotides not matched to a gene: 4. The CDR3 consists of 13 residues. The chain is built from TRBV29-1 and TRBJ2-1; TRBD2 agrees at 8 bases. This sequence was found in a woman over 75 with acute or convalescent COVID-19. Sample: peripheral blood. The CDR3 nucleotides read TGCAGCGTTGAAGAAGAGGCGGGAGGTGAGCAGTTCTTC. It translates to CSVEEEAGGEQFF.